A single sample gave rise to the 27 T cell receptor beta chains below, sequenced in a study of shared clonotypes between healthy human individuals. Only in-frame clones appear in the TCRdb table, and some are missing; sequencing was by immunoSEQ multiplex PCR. The table has about 2.4 million clones, 80% to 95% seen once. Sequencing input: naive CD4+ T cells from PBMCs. Documented subset: CD45RA+ positively selected. The receptors shown here come from a man between 18 and 35 years old in good health. Some clones in this sample may be carry-over from other donors' samples.

For this clone: Different DNA sequences within this sample yield the same CDR3. The rearrangement joins TRBV11-2 to TRBJ2-5, with D possibly TRBD1 on 6 matching bases. Trimming shortened V by 3 bases and J by 0 bases, and 8 bases separated the two germline ends. Germline lookup yields CDR1 SGHAT and CDR2 FQNNGV. The CDR3 runs to 14 residues. The CDR3: CASSLGTYQETQYF. CDR3 nucleotides: TGTGCCAGCAGCTTGGGGACATACCAAGAGACCCAGTACTTC.

This chain links TRBV4-1 with TRBJ1-1; 12 nucleotides agree with TRBD1. Trimming removed 1 base from V and 7 bases from J; junction bases left unmatched: 4. The CDR3 runs to 15 residues. Germline V gene lookup returns CDR1 MGHRA and CDR2 YSYEKL. This chain's CDR3 is CASSQGGDRGREAFF. DNA for the CDR3: TGCGCCAGCAGCCAAGGGGGGGACAGGGGGCGTGAAGCTTTCTTT.

The chain recombines TRBV2 with TRBJ2-5, with D possibly called TRBD1 or TRBD2 (5 bases each). The ends were cut back, 4 bases at V and 7 bases at J, with 13 bases in the middle. CDR1 SNHLY and CDR2 FYNNEI come from the germline V gene. The CDR3 length is 13 residues. CDR3 sequence reads: CASSGVGVGTQYF. CDR3 in DNA: TGTGCCAGCAGTGGGGTGGGGGTCGGGACCCAGTACTTC.

This chain joins TRBV10-1 and TRBJ2-2; D is undetermined. The CDR3 spans 15 residues. Looked up from germline, CDR1 is WNHNN and CDR2 is SYGVQD (reference sequence). Trimming cost V 2 bases and J 1 base, with 8 bases left between them. The CDR3 DNA follows: TGCGCCAGCAGTGAGGATCCAAGGAACACCGGGGAGCTGTTTTTT. This sequence encodes CASSEDPRNTGELFF.

The chain carries TRBV19 and TRBJ2-2; 8 bases line up with TRBD1. The CDR3 loop spans 16 amino acids. The V segment lost 6 bases and the J segment 6 bases; nucleotides outside the gene matches: 12. Germline V gives CDR1 LNHDA, CDR2 SQIVND (reference sequence). CDR3 in DNA: TGTGCCAGTAGAAGTAAAAGGACAGGGAATTCCGGGGAGCTGTTTTTT. Translated: CASRSKRTGNSGELFF.

The CDR3 here is CASSSDRGGEQYF. CDR3 DNA sequence: TGTGCCAGCAGCTCTGACAGGGGTGGGGAGCAGTACTTC. V gene TRBV11-2 combines with J gene TRBJ2-7, with TRBD1 matching over 8 bases. The CDR3 length is 13 residues. CDR1 is SGHAT, CDR2 FQNNGV, per germline. The V segment lost 4 bases and the J segment 7 bases; nucleotides outside the gene matches: 6.

The chain combines TRBV7-2 with TRBJ1-1; unclear D gene. V was shortened by 5 bases and J by 4 bases, with 11 bases between the two germline ends. The CDR3 has 13 residues. In germline, CDR1 is SGHTA, CDR2 FQGNSA. Here the CDR3 reads CASSPSGGTEAFF. For the CDR3, the DNA is TGTGCCAGCAGCCCCTCGGGAGGCACTGAAGCTTTCTTT.

Turning to this clone: In the same sample, other DNA sequences code for this CDR3. The genes are TRBV7-2 and TRBJ2-7; D might be TRBD1 or TRBD2, each matching 5 bases. With 0 bases removed from V and 0 bases from J, the gap between germline ends came to 9 bases. This CDR3 is built from 15 residues. From germline, CDR1 is SGHTA and CDR2 FQGNSA. CDR3 nucleotide sequence: TGTGCCAGCAGCTTAGCGTCAGGGAGCTCCTACGAGCAGTACTTC. It translates to CASSLASGSSYEQYF.

The V gene is TRBV2, the J gene TRBJ1-5, with D maybe TRBD1 (6 bases). The germline V and J ends were trimmed by 3 bases and 4 bases, with 10 bases remaining between them. This CDR3 has 14 residues. Germline-derived CDR1 and CDR2 are SNHLY and FYNNEI. CDR3 coding DNA: TGTGCCAGCAGTGAGACGACAGGAAATCAGCCCCAGCATTTT. This translates into CASSETTGNQPQHF.

The V gene is TRBV7-9, the J gene TRBJ2-5, with D possibly being TRBD1 or TRBD2 (6 bases each). The V gene lost 1 base and the J gene lost 2 bases, with 23 bases spanning the gap. CDR3 size: 19 residues. Germline CDR1 SEHNR, CDR2 FQNEAQ (reference sequence). CDR3 protein: CASSLVFWGAPEDQETQYF. The CDR3 DNA follows: TGTGCCAGCAGCTTAGTCTTCTGGGGGGCACCGGAGGATCAAGAGACCCAGTACTTC.

This rearrangement joins TRBV5-8 to TRBJ2-1; D is uncertain. CDR3 length: 16 residues. CDR1 and CDR2 from the germline V gene are SGHTS and YDEGEE. Trimming removed 3 bases at V and 1 base at J, with 14 bases between. The chain's CDR3 is CASSWRSVLSYNEQFF. The CDR3 DNA sequence: TGTGCCAGCAGCTGGCGGAGCGTCCTTTCCTACAATGAGCAGTTCTTC.

V is TRBV4-2 and J is TRBJ2-7, with 11 nucleotides matching TRBD2. With V trimmed by 4 bases and J by 2 bases, 7 bases remained unmatched. CDR3 length: 16 amino acids. Per the germline V gene, CDR1 is LGHNA and CDR2 is YNFKEQ. CDR3 region: CASSLPSGGTTYEQYF. The DNA of the CDR3 is TGTGCCAGCAGCCTACCTAGCGGGGGGACTACCTACGAGCAGTACTTC.

This clone was found once. The rearrangement joins TRBV7-2 to TRBJ2-3; TRBD2 might be the D (5 bases). CDR3 length: 16 amino acids. V was pared by 7 bases and J by 0 bases, with 17 bases between. The V gene's germline CDR1 is SGHTA and CDR2 FQGNSA. Here the CDR3 DNA reads TGTGCCAGCACCCAGAGCGGAACCCTTAGCACAGATACGCAGTATTTT. Protein product: CASTQSGTLSTDTQYF.

J is TRBJ2-3 and V is TRBV7-9; tentatively, D is TRBD2 (6 bases). There are 10 residues in the CDR3. The V end lost 8 bases, the J end lost 6 bases, and 6 bases lay between the germline ends. Germline V lookup: CDR1 SEHNR, CDR2 FQNEAQ (reference sequence). CDR3 DNA sequence: TGTGCCAGCGCGGGGGATACGCAGTATTTT. Amino acid sequence: CASAGDTQYF.

The rearrangement links TRBV30 to TRBJ2-5, with D perhaps TRBD1 (5 bases). With 0 bases removed from V and 4 bases from J, the gap between germline ends came to 9 bases. This CDR3 has 13 residues. Germline V lookup: CDR1 GTSNPN, CDR2 SVGIG (reference sequence). Here the CDR3 DNA reads TGTGCCTGGAGTGTACGTCAGGGAGAGACCCAGTACTTC. Translating gives CAWSVRQGETQYF.

The chain employs TRBV9 and TRBJ2-3; D perhaps matches TRBD2 (7 bases). Germline CDR1 and CDR2: SGDLS and YYNGEE. This CDR3 spans 17 amino acids. Deletions cut 0 bases from V and 4 bases from J, with 18 bases between. The CDR3 loop is CASSVGTGGLGADTQYF. The CDR3 DNA is TGTGCCAGCAGCGTAGGAACCGGGGGGCTTGGGGCAGATACGCAGTATTTT.

This chain uses TRBV11-2 with TRBJ1-1; D gene ambiguous. V was cut by 4 bases and J by 1 base, with 13 bases left in between. CDR1 and CDR2 from the germline V gene are SGHAT and FQNNGV. The CDR3 has 15 residues. CDR3 in amino acids: CASSSAEIQNTEAFF. The CDR3 bases are TGTGCCAGCAGCTCAGCGGAAATCCAGAACACTGAAGCTTTCTTT.

The genes are TRBV14 and TRBJ2-3; D unresolved. This CDR3 has 14 residues. The V end lost 3 bases, the J end lost 2 bases, and 9 bases lay between the germline ends. Germline values: CDR1 SGHDN, CDR2 FVKESK. CDR3: CASSHVGLTDTQYF. CDR3 nucleotides: TGTGCCAGCAGCCACGTCGGTCTCACAGATACGCAGTATTTT.

J is TRBJ2-7 and V is TRBV2; unclear D gene. The V gene lost 7 bases and the J gene lost 4 bases, with 17 bases spanning the gap. This CDR3 has 14 amino acids. From germline, CDR1 is SNHLY and CDR2 FYNNEI. This chain's CDR3 is CASTPNGVGYEQYF. DNA for the CDR3: TGTGCCAGCACCCCCAATGGGGTTGGGTACGAGCAGTACTTC.

The V gene is TRBV7-8, the J gene TRBJ1-2; 7 nucleotides line up with TRBD1. This CDR3 spans 15 amino acids. The germline CDR1 and CDR2 sequences are SGHVS and FQNEAQ. V shed 2 bases, J shed 4 bases, and the junction held 7 bases outside the gene matches. CDR3 sequence reads: CASSLREGDSYGYTF. The CDR3 bases are TGTGCCAGCAGCTTAAGGGAGGGGGACAGCTATGGCTACACCTTC. The full variable domain, with the rest looked up from reference TRBV7-8 and TRBJ1-2, is GAGVSQSPRYKVAKRGQDVALRCDPISGHVSLFWYQQALGQGPEFLTYFQNEAQLDKSGLPSDRFFAERPEGSVSTLKIQRTQQEDSAVYLCASSLREGDSYGYTFGSGTRLTVV.

J is TRBJ2-7 and V is TRBV5-1, with 8 bases matching TRBD1. The CDR3 totals 13 residues. Germline trimming cut 0 bases from V and 6 bases from J; bases unmatched to any gene: 2. Per the germline V gene, CDR1 is SGHRS and CDR2 is YFSETQ. The CDR3, as DNA: TGCGCCAGCAGCTTGGGGGACAGGTCCGAGCAGTACTTC. Protein sequence: CASSLGDRSEQYF. The full variable domain, rest sourced from reference TRBV5-1 and TRBJ2-7, is KAGVTQTPRYLIKTRGQQVTLSCSPISGHRSVSWYQQTPGQGLQFLFEYFSETQRNKGNFPGRFSGRQFSNSRSEMNVSTLELGDSALYLCASSLGDRSEQYFGPGTRLTVT.

The chain joins TRBV5-3 to TRBJ2-7, with D tentatively TRBD1 or TRBD2 (5 bases each). TRBV5-3 is identified as an open reading frame with a role that is uncertain. Deletions cut 10 bases from V and 0 bases from J, with 17 bases between. This CDR3 comprises 14 residues. CDR3 DNA sequence: TGTGCCGATCCCCGGGACCAACCCTCCTACGAGCAGTACTTC. Residues: CADPRDQPSYEQYF.

This chain links TRBV28 with TRBJ2-7; 7 bases are shared with TRBD1. The CDR3 length is 13 residues. Germline CDR1 reads MDHEN; CDR2 reads SYDVKM. With 10 bases clipped from V and 9 bases from J, the junction kept 15 bases outside the gene matches. CDR3 DNA sequence: TGTGCCACAAGACAGGGCCCTGGTTTGGGGCAGTACTTC. Amino acid sequence: CATRQGPGLGQYF.

This chain connects TRBV5-1 to TRBJ1-5, with a possible D match to TRBD1 (5 bases). Trimming took 10 bases from V and 1 from J, leaving 18 bases between them. Germline CDR1 reads SGHRS; CDR2 reads YFSETQ. This CDR3 region has 15 residues. For the CDR3, the DNA is TGCGCCGGAATTTCGAATGGGGGGAGCAATCAGCCCCAGCATTTT. Encoded protein: CAGISNGGSNQPQHF.

This clone was detected only once. The J gene is TRBJ2-3, the V gene TRBV4-3; no reliable D call. The V gene lost 2 bases and the J gene lost 3 bases, with 0 bases spanning the gap. There are 11 residues in the CDR3. Germline assignment: CDR1 LGHNA and CDR2 YSLEER. The CDR3 protein is CASSQTDTQYF. CDR3 nucleotides: TGCGCCAGCAGCCAAACAGATACGCAGTATTTT.

Notes on this clone: In the same sample, other DNA sequences code for this CDR3. The genes are TRBV28 and TRBJ1-2; D possibly corresponds to TRBD1 (5 bases). V gave up 6 bases and J gave up 7 bases, with 9 bases separating them. Germline V gives CDR1 MDHEN, CDR2 SYDVKM. The CDR3 loop spans 11 amino acids. CDR3 nucleotide sequence: TGTGCCAGCAGCCCAGGGCGTGGCTACACCTTC. Translation: CASSPGRGYTF.

The V and J genes are TRBV28 and TRBJ1-4; 9 bases are a match to TRBD1. The CDR3 extends over 15 amino acids. CDR1 MDHEN and CDR2 SYDVKM come from the germline V gene. With V trimmed by 9 bases and J by 3 bases, 8 bases remained unmatched. The CDR3 sequence: CASNTGGASNEKLFF. DNA of the CDR3: TGTGCCAGTAATACAGGGGGCGCGTCTAATGAAAAACTGTTTTTT.